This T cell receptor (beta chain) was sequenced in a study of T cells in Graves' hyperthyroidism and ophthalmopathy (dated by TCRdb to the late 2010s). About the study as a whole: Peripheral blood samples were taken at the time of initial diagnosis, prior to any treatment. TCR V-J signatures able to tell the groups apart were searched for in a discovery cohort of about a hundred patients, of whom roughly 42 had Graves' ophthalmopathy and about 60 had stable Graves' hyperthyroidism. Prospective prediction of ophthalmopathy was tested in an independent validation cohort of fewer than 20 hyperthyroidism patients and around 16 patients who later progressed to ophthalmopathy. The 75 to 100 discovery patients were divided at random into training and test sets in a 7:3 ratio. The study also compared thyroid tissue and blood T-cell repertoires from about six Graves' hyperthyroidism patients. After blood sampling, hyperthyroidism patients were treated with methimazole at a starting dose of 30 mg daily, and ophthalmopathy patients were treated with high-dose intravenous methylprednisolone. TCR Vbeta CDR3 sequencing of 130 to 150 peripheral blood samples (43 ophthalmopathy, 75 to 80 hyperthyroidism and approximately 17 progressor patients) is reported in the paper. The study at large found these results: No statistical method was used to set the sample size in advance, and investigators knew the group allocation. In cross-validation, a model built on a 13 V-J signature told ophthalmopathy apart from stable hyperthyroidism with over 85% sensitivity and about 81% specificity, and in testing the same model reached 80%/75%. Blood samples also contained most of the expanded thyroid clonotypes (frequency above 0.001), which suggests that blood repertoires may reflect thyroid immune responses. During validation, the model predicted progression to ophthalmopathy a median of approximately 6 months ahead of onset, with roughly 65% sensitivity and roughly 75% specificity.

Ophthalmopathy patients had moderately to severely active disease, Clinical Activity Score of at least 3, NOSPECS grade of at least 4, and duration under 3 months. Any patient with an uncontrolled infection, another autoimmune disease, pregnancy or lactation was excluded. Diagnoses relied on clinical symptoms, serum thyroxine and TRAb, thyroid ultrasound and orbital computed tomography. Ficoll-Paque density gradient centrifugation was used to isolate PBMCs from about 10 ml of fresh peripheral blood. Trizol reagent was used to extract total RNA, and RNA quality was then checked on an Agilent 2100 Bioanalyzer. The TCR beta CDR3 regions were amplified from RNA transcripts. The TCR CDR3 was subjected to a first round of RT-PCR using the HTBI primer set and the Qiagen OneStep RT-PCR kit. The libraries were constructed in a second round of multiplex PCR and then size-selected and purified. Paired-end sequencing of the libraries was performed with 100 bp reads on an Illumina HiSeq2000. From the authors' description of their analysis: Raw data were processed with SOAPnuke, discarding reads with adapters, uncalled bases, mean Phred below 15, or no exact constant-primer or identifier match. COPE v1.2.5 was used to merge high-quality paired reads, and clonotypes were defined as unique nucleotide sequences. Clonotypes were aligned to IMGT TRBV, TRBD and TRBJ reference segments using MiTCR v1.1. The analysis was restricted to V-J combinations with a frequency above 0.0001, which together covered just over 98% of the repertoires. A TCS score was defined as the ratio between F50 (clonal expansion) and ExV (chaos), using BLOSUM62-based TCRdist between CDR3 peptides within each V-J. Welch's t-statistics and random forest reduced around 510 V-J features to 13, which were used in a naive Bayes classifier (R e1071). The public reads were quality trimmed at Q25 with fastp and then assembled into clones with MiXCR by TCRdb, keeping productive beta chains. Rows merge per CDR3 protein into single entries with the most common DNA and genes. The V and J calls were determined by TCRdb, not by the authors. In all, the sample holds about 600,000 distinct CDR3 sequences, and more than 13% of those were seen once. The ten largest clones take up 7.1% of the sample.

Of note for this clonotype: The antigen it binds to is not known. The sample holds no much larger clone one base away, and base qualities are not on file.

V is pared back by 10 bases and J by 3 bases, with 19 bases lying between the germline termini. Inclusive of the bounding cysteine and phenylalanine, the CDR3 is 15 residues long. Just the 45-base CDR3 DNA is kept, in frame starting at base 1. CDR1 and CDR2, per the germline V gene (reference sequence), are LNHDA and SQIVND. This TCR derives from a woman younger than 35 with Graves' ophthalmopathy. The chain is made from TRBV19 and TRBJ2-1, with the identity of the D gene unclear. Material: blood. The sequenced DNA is TGTGCCACCGCCCACGAGGCTACGGTCTACAATGAGCAGTTCTTC. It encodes CATAHEATVYNEQFF.